This is a list of T cell receptor beta chains from one sample in a study of T cells in Graves' hyperthyroidism and ophthalmopathy. In TCRdb, the multiplex PCR reads were re-called with MiXCR into one record per CDR3 protein. The sample lists approximately 530,000 distinct CDR3 sequences; about 20% were seen once. The specimen was blood. These receptors were collected from a man between 40 and 49 years old with Graves' ophthalmopathy. Both conserved end residues are part of each CDR3. A D gene is named only where the DNA matches it firmly. The size of a clone is reported for some rows only, either as once, few or many, or as a class for expanded clones.

>.|TRBV24-1|TRBJ2-3|TRBD2
CATSDPWTSGTSTDTQYF
TGTGCCACCAGTGACCCTTGGACTAGCGGGACTAGCACAGATACGCAGTATTTT
>.|TRBV10-2|TRBJ2-3|.
CASSPGHSSDTQYF
TGCGCCAGCAGTCCGGGACATTCGTCGGATACGCAGTATTTT
>many|TRBV27|TRBJ2-7|.
CASSMRTAYEQYF
TGTGCCAGCAGTATGCGGACAGCCTACGAGCAGTACTTC
>.|TRBV6-1|TRBJ2-7|.
CASSLGDTFRWEQYF
TGTGCCAGCAGTCTCGGGGACACCTTTCGATGGGAGCAGTACTTC
>.|TRBV6-2/TRBV6-3|TRBJ2-7|.
CATSDGSYEQYF
TGTGCCACCTCGGACGGTTCCTACGAGCAGTACTTC
>few|TRBV12-3/TRBV12-4|TRBJ2-4|TRBD1
CASSLRSGGKNIQYF
TGTGCCAGCAGTTTACGGTCAGGGGGAAAAAACATTCAGTACTTC
>.|TRBV6-1|TRBJ2-3|.
CASSRVGVKDTKNTQYF
TGTGCCAGCAGTCGCGTGGGGGTCAAGGACACAAAGAATACGCAGTATTTT
>many|TRBV28|TRBJ2-2|TRBD2
CATGGLPYTGELFF
TGTGCCACGGGGGGGCTACCCTACACCGGGGAGCTGTTTTTT
>.|TRBV20-1|TRBJ2-7|.
CSARGGGSYEQYF
TGCAGTGCTAGAGGCGGCGGATCCTACGAGCAGTACTTC
>.|TRBV9|TRBJ2-7|TRBD2
CASSVGLAETYGQYF
TGTGCCAGCAGCGTAGGCCTAGCGGAGACCTACGGGCAGTACTTC
>many|TRBV2|TRBJ2-2|TRBD1
CASRGLRDSNTGELFF
TGTGCCAGCAGGGGCCTCCGGGACAGTAACACCGGGGAGCTGTTTTTT
>many|TRBV5-1|TRBJ1-2|TRBD1
CASAPTGDSRRGGGYTF
TGCGCCAGCGCCCCGACTGGGGACAGTCGACGTGGGGGTGGCTACACCTTC
>.|TRBV12-3/TRBV12-4|TRBJ1-1|.
CASSFQRYGFTEAFF
TGTGCCAGCAGTTTTCAGAGGTACGGATTCACTGAAGCTTTCTTT
>.|TRBV29-1|TRBJ2-2|TRBD1
CSAKGTVNTGELFF
TGCAGCGCCAAGGGGACAGTGAACACCGGGGAGCTGTTTTTT
>many|TRBV18|TRBJ1-5|.
CASSPESYQPQHF
TGTGCCAGCTCACCTGAGTCCTATCAGCCCCAGCATTTT
>few|TRBV11-2|TRBJ1-3|.
CASSPRWGSPQGNTIYF
TGTGCCAGCAGCCCCCGCTGGGGCAGCCCGCAAGGAAACACCATATATTTT
>few|TRBV5-8|TRBJ2-1|TRBD2
CASSPWTSIDNEQFF
TGTGCCAGCAGCCCATGGACTAGCATCGACAATGAGCAGTTCTTC
>many|TRBV12-3/TRBV12-4|TRBJ1-2|.
CASSLTGGYTF
TGTGCCAGCAGCTTGACGGGTGGCTACACCTTC
>.|TRBV12-5|TRBJ2-5|.
CASSNGGRGDEETQYF
TGTGCTAGTTCTAATGGGGGGAGGGGGGATGAAGAGACCCAGTACTTC
>.|TRBV3-1|TRBJ1-2|.
CASSQDFADHYGYTF
TGTGCCAGCAGCCAAGATTTCGCGGATCACTATGGCTACACCTTC
>many|TRBV7-9|TRBJ2-1|.
CASSLKPRLESAKNEQFF
TGTGCCAGCAGCTTAAAACCAAGGCTAGAAAGCGCGAAAAATGAGCAGTTCTTC
>many|TRBV5-1|TRBJ2-7|TRBD2
CASSLLAGAGSSYEQYF
TGCGCCAGCAGCTTGCTTGCCGGAGCGGGGTCTTCCTACGAGCAGTACTTC
>.|TRBV12-3/TRBV12-4|TRBJ1-5|.
CASRPRPNQPQHF
TGTGCCAGCAGGCCTCGACCGAATCAGCCCCAGCATTTT
>.|TRBV7-9|TRBJ1-2|TRBD1
CASSPGQGAVNGYTF
TGTGCCAGCAGCCCGGGACAGGGGGCTGTAAATGGCTACACCTTC
>.|TRBV5-1|TRBJ1-2|TRBD1
CASSPQGSGYPF
TGCGCCAGCAGCCCACAGGGGTCGGGCTACCCCTTC
>.|TRBV6-2/TRBV6-3|TRBJ2-4|.
CASSYGAEGSLAKNIQYF
TGTGCCAGCAGTTACGGAGCAGAAGGGTCTCTAGCCAAAAACATTCAGTACTTC
>.|TRBV7-9|TRBJ2-5|TRBD1
CASSSWTGLGETQYF
TGTGCCAGCAGCTCTTGGACAGGATTGGGAGAGACCCAGTACTTC
>many|TRBV20-1|TRBJ2-7|TRBD2
CSAYGLAGRDEQYF
TGCAGTGCGTACGGACTAGCGGGCAGGGACGAGCAGTACTTC
>.|TRBV7-6|TRBJ1-3|.
CASSLAGRGAGGTIYF
TGTGCCAGCAGCTTAGCGGGGCGGGGAGCCGGTGGCACCATATATTTT
>.|TRBV4-1|TRBJ1-3|.
CASSQDLGSGNTIYF
TGCGCCAGCAGCCAAGATCTGGGTTCTGGAAACACCATATATTTT
>.|TRBV7-2|TRBJ2-7|TRBD2
CASSPWEGLGHEQYF
TGTGCCAGCAGCCCCTGGGAGGGGTTGGGGCACGAGCAGTACTTC
>many|TRBV12-3/TRBV12-4|TRBJ2-7|.
CASSLLGEQYF
TGTGCCAGCAGCTTATTGGGGGAGCAGTACTTC
>few|TRBV7-6|TRBJ2-3|TRBD2
CASSPIHRTSVTDTQYF
TGTGCCAGCAGTCCAATTCATCGGACTAGTGTTACAGATACGCAGTATTTT
>many|TRBV27|TRBJ1-2|TRBD1
CASSFGQGLNNYGYTF
TGTGCCAGCAGTTTTGGACAGGGCCTCAACAACTATGGCTACACCTTC
>.|TRBV7-8|TRBJ2-3|.
CASSLPTGRHTDTQYF
TGTGCCAGCAGCCTACCTACAGGACGCCACACAGATACGCAGTATTTT
>many|TRBV30|TRBJ2-5|.
CAWAPGIQETQYF
TGTGCCTGGGCGCCAGGGATCCAAGAGACCCAGTACTTC
>few|TRBV15|TRBJ2-5|TRBD1
CATSRTGQPEETQYF
TGTGCCACCAGCAGGACGGGACAGCCCGAAGAGACCCAGTACTTC
>few|TRBV6-5|TRBJ2-1|.
CASSYSGTPVGDEQFF
TGTGCCAGCAGTTACTCAGGGACTCCCGTCGGCGATGAGCAGTTCTTC
>.|TRBV27|TRBJ1-6|TRBD1
CASSRTGENSPLHF
TGTGCCAGCAGTAGGACAGGAGAGAATTCACCCCTCCACTTT
>.|TRBV3-1|TRBJ2-1|.
CASCQHTGEAPYNEQFF
TGTGCCAGCTGCCAGCACACCGGGGAGGCGCCCTACAATGAGCAGTTCTTC
>few|TRBV28|TRBJ2-1|TRBD1
CASSLDRGRYNEQFF
TGTGCCAGCAGTCTAGACAGGGGGCGATACAATGAGCAGTTCTTC
>many|TRBV11-2|TRBJ2-7|.
CASSLYSEQYF
TGTGCCAGCAGCTTGTATTCCGAGCAGTACTTC
>.|TRBV27|TRBJ2-1|.
CASALSFGNEQFF
TGTGCCAGCGCCCTTTCCTTCGGCAATGAGCAGTTCTTC
>many|TRBV12-3/TRBV12-4|TRBJ2-7|.
CASSFQPNEQYF
TGTGCCAGCAGTTTCCAGCCGAACGAGCAGTACTTC
>many|TRBV27|TRBJ1-1|.
CASTAGQLSEAFF
TGTGCCAGCACCGCAGGACAGCTGTCTGAAGCTTTCTTT
>.|TRBV11-3|TRBJ2-1|.
CVSSSFDRTYNEQFF
TGTGTCAGCAGCTCGTTTGACAGGACCTACAATGAGCAGTTCTTC
>.|TRBV27|TRBJ1-5|.
CASSLRHGNQPQHF
TGTGCCAGCAGTTTGCGACATGGGAATCAGCCCCAGCATTTT
>many|TRBV6-5|TRBJ1-1|.
CASSYREGTEAFF
TGTGCCAGCAGTTACAGGGAAGGCACTGAAGCTTTCTTT
>many|TRBV2|TRBJ2-7|.
CASSEQASYEQYF
TGTGCCAGCAGTGAGCAGGCATCCTACGAGCAGTACTTC
>.|TRBV10-3|TRBJ2-1|TRBD2
CAISESMAGEGYNEQFF
TGTGCCATCAGTGAGTCGATGGCGGGAGAGGGTTACAATGAGCAGTTCTTC
>.|TRBV4-2|TRBJ2-2|TRBD2
CASSQDRAGADTGELFF
TGTGCCAGCAGCCAAGATCGAGCGGGAGCGGACACCGGGGAGCTGTTTTTT